The present T cell receptor (beta chain) was sequenced within a study of cytomegalovirus exposure and HLA in healthy donors. Per the germline V gene, CDR1 is MNHEY and CDR2 is SVGAGI. V shed 7 bases and J shed 3 bases, with 14 bases lying between them. The CDR3 has 14 residues. A multiplex PCR was run with 60 Vbeta primers and 13 Jbeta primers. Source study methods: About 9.9 million of the roughly 80 million unique TCR beta chains counted in a later analysis were shared. TCRdb's copy holds only in-frame clones and misses some; the assay was immunoSEQ multiplex PCR. V and J calls and clone size are as listed in that table; D and trimming were resolved from the DNA. The table has a few hundred thousand clones, less than 85% seen once. Study-wide results and limits: Later on, an analysis showed TCR association rates differing by HLA locus, with DRB1 the most and HLA-C the fewest. The likely origin of a cluster of highly shared sequence variants was a sequencing artifact. Only CMV serostatus was available as immune exposure information.

This clone was recorded a few times. The antigen is unknown. The chain joins TRBV6-5 to TRBJ2-3; the D is unclear. This TCR was recovered from a girl under 10 years old in good health and CMV-seronegative. Sequencing was carried out using PBMCs. CDR3 nucleotides: TGTGCCAGCACTTCCCCCCTGAGTACAGATACGCAGTATTTT. Translation: CASTSPLSTDTQYF.